Listed here are 19 T cell receptor beta chains from one sample, sequenced in a study of CD4+ T cells in melanoma. The table came from immunoSEQ multiplex PCR; TCRdb's copy has only in-frame clones and leaves some out. This table holds roughly 110,000 clones, over 80% found once. Material: peripheral blood. The origin of the receptors is a human donor with melanoma.

Details on this clone: The same CDR3 also results from other DNA sequences found in this sample. CDR3 protein: CASSLGGTDTQYF. The CDR3 DNA reads as TGTGCCAGCAGCTTAGGAGGGACAGATACGCAGTATTTT. The gene calls are TRBV11-3 and TRBJ2-3; D may be TRBD2 (5 bases). V was shortened by 1 base and J by 3 bases, with 5 bases between the two germline ends. This CDR3 contains 13 residues. Germline CDR1 is SGHNT and CDR2 is YENEEA.

This clone was seen at least ten times. The chain uses TRBV23-1 and TRBJ2-7, with D unresolved. TRBV23-1 is identified as an open reading frame with a role that is uncertain. Trimming removed 3 bases at V and 6 bases at J, with 15 bases between. The CDR3 has 14 amino acids. The CDR3 sequence is CASSQCERHSEQYF. The CDR3 bases are TGCGCCAGCAGTCAGTGCGAAAGGCACTCCGAGCAGTACTTC.

The chain carries TRBV4-1 and TRBJ1-4; tentatively, D is TRBD1 (6 bases). This CDR3 has 16 residues. CDR1 and CDR2 from the germline V gene are MGHRA and YSYEKL. Trimming took off 6 bases at V and 3 bases at J, with 17 bases between the two ends. CDR3 in amino acids: CASSPTLTGPNEKLFF. The CDR3 nucleotides read TGCGCCAGCAGTCCAACCCTGACAGGCCCTAATGAAAAACTGTTTTTT.

The chain employs TRBV5-1 and TRBJ2-2; D perhaps matches TRBD2 (6 bases). Germline V gives CDR1 SGHRS, CDR2 YFSETQ. CDR3 length equals 14 residues. V shed 2 bases and J shed 3 bases, with 8 bases lying between them. The CDR3: CASSFSGDTGELFF. The CDR3 nucleotides read TGCGCCAGCAGCTTTTCGGGAGACACCGGGGAGCTGTTTTTT. Based on the CDR3 plus reference TRBV5-1 and TRBJ2-2, the full variable domain is KAGVTQTPRYLIKTRGQQVTLSCSPISGHRSVSWYQQTPGQGLQFLFEYFSETQRNKGNFPGRFSGRQFSNSRSEMNVSTLELGDSALYLCASSFSGDTGELFFGEGSRLTVL.

The gene calls are TRBV18 and TRBJ1-5, with 12 bases fitting TRBD1. V was clipped by 3 bases and J by 6 bases; unmatched bases: 6. This CDR3 contains 16 residues. CDR1 KGHSH and CDR2 LQKENI come from the germline V gene. The CDR3 nucleotides read TGTGCCAGCTCACCTCGGGACAGGGGGCCCGGTCAGCCCCAGCATTTT. It encodes CASSPRDRGPGQPQHF.

A single count supports this clone. The V and J genes are TRBV9 and TRBJ2-5; weak D call: TRBD1 (5 bases). Germline V gene lookup returns CDR1 SGDLS and CDR2 YYNGEE. The CDR3 is 14 amino acids. Trimming stripped 0 bases from V and 5 bases from J, with 11 bases between. In DNA, the CDR3 is TGTGCCAGCAGCGTAGAAGGGGCGGCGGAGACCCAGTACTTC. The encoded protein is CASSVEGAAETQYF.

The genes are TRBV29-1 and TRBJ1-1; D is unclear. Trimming took 4 bases from V and 4 from J, leaving 16 bases between them. The CDR3 covers 14 residues. CDR1 and CDR2 (germline): SQVTM, ANQGSEA. The CDR3: CSVAGMFLSTEAFF. The CDR3 region has the DNA TGCAGCGTTGCTGGCATGTTTCTGAGCACTGAAGCTTTCTTT. Using reference TRBV29-1 and TRBJ1-1 for the parts outside the CDR3, the full variable domain is SAVISQKPSRDICQRGTSLTIQCQVDSQVTMMFWYRQQPGQSLTLIATANQGSEATYESGFVIDKFPISRPNLTFSTLTVSNMSPEDSSIYLCSVAGMFLSTEAFFGQGTRLTVV.

The chain carries TRBV5-5 and TRBJ1-4; no clear D gene. Trimming shortened V by 2 bases and J by 7 bases, and 15 bases separated the two germline ends. The germline CDR1 and CDR2 sequences are SGHKS and YYEKEE (reference sequence). The CDR3 covers 15 residues. This CDR3 reads CASSFSTLEGEKLFF. The CDR3 DNA follows: TGTGCCAGCAGCTTTTCGACTCTAGAGGGTGAAAAACTGTTTTTT.

The J gene is TRBJ2-1, the V gene TRBV7-9; maybe TRBD2 (6 bases). Germline-derived CDR1 and CDR2 are SEHNR and FQNEAQ (reference sequence). V shed 5 bases and J shed 7 bases, with 15 bases lying between them. This CDR3 is 14 amino acids long. For the CDR3, the DNA is TGTGCCAGCAGCCTGGGCGGGGCGGGAAATGAGCAGTTCTTC. Its protein product is CASSLGGAGNEQFF.

This clone was seen just once. The chain uses TRBV7-9 and TRBJ2-7, with D maybe TRBD2 (6 bases). The V end was cut by 4 bases, the J end by 2 bases, with 12 bases between. This CDR3 is built from 14 residues. Germline CDR1 reads SEHNR; CDR2 reads FQNEAQ (reference sequence). CDR3 sequence (DNA): TGTGCCAGCAGCTCCAGGTGGGGGGCCTACGAGCAGTACTTC. It yields the protein CASSSRWGAYEQYF.

CDR3 in DNA: TGTGCCAGCAGCCCTGTAATGTTTAACTATGGCTACACCTTC. Encoded protein: CASSPVMFNYGYTF. The chain employs TRBV11-1 and TRBJ1-2, with D uncertain. V was trimmed by 5 bases and J by 1 base, leaving 11 bases between them. Germline CDR1 SGHAT, CDR2 FQDESV (reference sequence). The CDR3 has 14 residues.

This clone was found a few times. The rearrangement joins TRBV27 to TRBJ1-4, with 12 bases matching TRBD1. Germline V gene data show CDR1 as MNHEY and CDR2 as SMNVEV (reference sequence). V shed 5 bases, J shed 9 bases, and the junction held 22 bases outside the gene matches. This CDR3 has 20 amino acids. In nucleotides, the CDR3 is TGTGCCAGCAGTCCACGACCCGGGACAGGGGGCTTTGTTACGGCTCAAAAACTGTTTTTT. This sequence encodes CASSPRPGTGGFVTAQKLFF.

This rearrangement joins TRBV5-1 to TRBJ1-2, with D possibly matching TRBD1 (5 bases). The germline gives CDR1 SGHRS, CDR2 YFSETQ. V lost 4 bases, J lost 4 bases, and 11 bases lay in between. The CDR3 has 13 amino acids. The CDR3 DNA follows: TGCGCCAGCAGCCGTGGGCAGGGCTATGGCTACACCTTC. Protein sequence: CASSRGQGYGYTF.

The chain employs TRBV7-3 and TRBJ2-5; the D gene is possibly TRBD2 (7 bases). V was clipped by 3 bases and J by 5 bases, with 16 bases between them. Germline CDR1 reads SGHTA; CDR2 reads FQGTGA. This CDR3 is 15 amino acids long. The CDR3, as DNA: TGTGCCAGCAGCTTGGGCGGGGGCCGATCGGAGACCCAGTACTTC. Its protein is CASSLGGGRSETQYF.

This clone was seen a single time. The chain has TRBV2 and TRBJ2-7; the D gene could be TRBD1 or TRBD2 (5 bases each). This CDR3 region has 16 residues. V lost 6 bases, J lost 2 bases, and 20 bases lay in between. Germline loops: CDR1 SNHLY, CDR2 FYNNEI. CDR3 coding DNA: TGTGCCAGCAGAGAGGCTCCGGGACGGAGGACCTACGAGCAGTACTTC. Translating gives CASREAPGRRTYEQYF. Variable domain in full (rest from reference TRBV2 and TRBJ2-7): EPEVTQTPSHQVTQMGQEVILRCVPISNHLYFYWYRQILGQKVEFLVSFYNNEISEKSEIFDDQFSVERPDGSNFTLKIRSTKLEDSAMYFCASREAPGRRTYEQYFGPGTRLTVT.

The sample holds one count of this clone. Written as DNA, the CDR3 is TGTGCCAGCAGCACCCCCGGGGGGGGGTATAGCAATCAGCCCCAGCATTTT. Translating it yields CASSTPGGGYSNQPQHF. The chain recombines TRBV7-3 with TRBJ1-5; TRBD1 is a possible D gene (5 bases). Germline V gene lookup returns CDR1 SGHTA and CDR2 FQGTGA. V gave up 5 bases and J gave up 0 bases, with 17 bases separating them. This CDR3 is 17 amino acids long.

This clone was counted once. CDR3 residues: CAISGTVHGYTF. For the CDR3, the DNA is TGTGCCATCAGTGGGACAGTTCATGGCTACACCTTC. The chain combines TRBV10-3 with TRBJ1-2; possibly TRBD1 for D (6 bases). Germline V CDR1 and CDR2: ENHRY, SYGVKD. Trimming pared 4 bases from V and 6 bases from J, leaving 9 bases between. The CDR3 is 12 amino acids.

V and J are TRBV7-2 and TRBJ2-5; no clear D. This CDR3 has 13 residues. Germline CDR1 is SGHTA and CDR2 is FQGNSA. V lost 4 bases and J lost 1, with 7 bases in between. The CDR3 DNA sequence: TGTGCCAGCAGCTACGGCCCCCAAGAGACCCAGTACTTC. This sequence encodes CASSYGPQETQYF.

This clone has just one count. This chain uses TRBV14 with TRBJ2-7, with 8 bases that match TRBD2. The CDR3 has 15 amino acids. Unmatched junction bases numbered 5, after V lost 2 bases and J lost 2 bases. Looked up from germline, CDR1 is SGHDN and CDR2 is FVKESK. DNA for the CDR3: TGTGCCAGCAGCCAACAAATAGCGGGGCCCTACGAGCAGTACTTC. Its protein product is CASSQQIAGPYEQYF.